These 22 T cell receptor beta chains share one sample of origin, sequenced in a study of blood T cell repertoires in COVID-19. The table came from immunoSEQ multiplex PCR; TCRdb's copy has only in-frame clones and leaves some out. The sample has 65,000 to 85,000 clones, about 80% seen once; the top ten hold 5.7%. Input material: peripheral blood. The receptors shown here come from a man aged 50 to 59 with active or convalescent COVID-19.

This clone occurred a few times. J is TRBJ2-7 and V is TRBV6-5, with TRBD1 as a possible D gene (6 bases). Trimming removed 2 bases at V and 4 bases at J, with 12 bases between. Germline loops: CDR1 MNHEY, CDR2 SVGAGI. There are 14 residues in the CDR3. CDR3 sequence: CASSYVGAHYEQYF. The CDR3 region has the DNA TGTGCCAGCAGTTACGTGGGGGCGCATTACGAGCAGTACTTC.

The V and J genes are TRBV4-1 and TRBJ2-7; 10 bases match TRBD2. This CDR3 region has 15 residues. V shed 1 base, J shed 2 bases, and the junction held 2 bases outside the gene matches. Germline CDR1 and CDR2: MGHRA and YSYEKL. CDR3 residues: CASSQAGTSAYEQYF. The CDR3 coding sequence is TGCGCCAGCAGCCAAGCCGGGACTAGCGCCTACGAGCAGTACTTC.

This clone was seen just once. The CDR3: CASSQEGFNEQFF. DNA for the CDR3: TGCGCCAGCAGCCAAGAGGGCTTCAATGAGCAGTTCTTC. The chain couples TRBV4-3 to TRBJ2-1; no clear D. CDR1 and CDR2 (germline): LGHNA, YSLEER. The CDR3 has 13 amino acids. The V and J ends lost 0 bases and 6 bases respectively, with 6 bases between them.

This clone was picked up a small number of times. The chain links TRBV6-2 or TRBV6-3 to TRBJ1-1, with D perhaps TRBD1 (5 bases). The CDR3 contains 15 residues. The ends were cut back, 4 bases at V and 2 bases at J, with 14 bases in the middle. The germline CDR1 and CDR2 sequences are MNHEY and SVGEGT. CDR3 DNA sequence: TGTGCCAGCAGTTGGCCCGTGACAGCCAACACTGAAGCTTTCTTT. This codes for CASSWPVTANTEAFF.

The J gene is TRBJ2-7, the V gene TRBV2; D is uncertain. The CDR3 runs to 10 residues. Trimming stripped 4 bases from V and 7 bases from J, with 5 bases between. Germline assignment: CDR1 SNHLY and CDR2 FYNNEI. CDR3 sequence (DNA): TGTGCCAGCAGTGTTCGGGAGCAGTACTTC. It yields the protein CASSVREQYF. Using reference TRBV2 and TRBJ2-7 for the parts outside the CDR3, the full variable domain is EPEVTQTPSHQVTQMGQEVILRCVPISNHLYFYWYRQILGQKVEFLVSFYNNEISEKSEIFDDQFSVERPDGSNFTLKIRSTKLEDSAMYFCASSVREQYFGPGTRLTVT.

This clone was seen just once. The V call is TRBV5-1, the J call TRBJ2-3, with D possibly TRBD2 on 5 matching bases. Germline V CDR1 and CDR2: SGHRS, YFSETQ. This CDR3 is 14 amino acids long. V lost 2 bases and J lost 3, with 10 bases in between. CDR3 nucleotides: TGCGCCAGCAGCTTTCGAACGGGGACAGATACGCAGTATTTT. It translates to CASSFRTGTDTQYF. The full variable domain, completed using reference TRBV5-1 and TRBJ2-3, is KAGVTQTPRYLIKTRGQQVTLSCSPISGHRSVSWYQQTPGQGLQFLFEYFSETQRNKGNFPGRFSGRQFSNSRSEMNVSTLELGDSALYLCASSFRTGTDTQYFGPGTRLTVL.

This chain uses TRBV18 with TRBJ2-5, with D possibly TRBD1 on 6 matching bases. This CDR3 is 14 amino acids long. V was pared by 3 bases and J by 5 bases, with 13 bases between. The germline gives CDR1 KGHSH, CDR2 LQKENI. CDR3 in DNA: TGTGCCAGCTCACCCGGACAGAAGGGGGAGACCCAGTACTTC. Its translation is CASSPGQKGETQYF.

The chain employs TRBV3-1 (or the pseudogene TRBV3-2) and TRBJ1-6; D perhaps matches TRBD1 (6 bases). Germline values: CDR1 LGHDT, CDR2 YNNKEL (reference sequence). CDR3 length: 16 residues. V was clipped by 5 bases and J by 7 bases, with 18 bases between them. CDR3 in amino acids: CASSFTPTGLNSPLHF. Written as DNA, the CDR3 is TGTGCCAGCAGCTTCACCCCTACAGGGTTGAATTCACCCCTCCACTTT.

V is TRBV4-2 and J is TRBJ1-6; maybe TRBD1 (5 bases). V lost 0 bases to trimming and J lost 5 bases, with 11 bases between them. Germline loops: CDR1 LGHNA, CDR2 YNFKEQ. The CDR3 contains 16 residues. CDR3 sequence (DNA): TGTGCCAGCAGCCAAGACCTAGGCAGGGATAATTCACCCCTCCACTTT. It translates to CASSQDLGRDNSPLHF.

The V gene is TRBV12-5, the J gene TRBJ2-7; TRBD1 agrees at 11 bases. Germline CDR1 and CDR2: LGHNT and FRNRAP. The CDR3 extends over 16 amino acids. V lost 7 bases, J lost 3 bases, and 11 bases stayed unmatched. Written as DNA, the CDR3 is TGTGCTAGTGCCCCCCCGGGGACAGGGGGTTTCTACGAGCAGTACTTC. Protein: CASAPPGTGGFYEQYF. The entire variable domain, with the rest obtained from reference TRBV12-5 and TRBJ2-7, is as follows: DARVTQTPRHKVTEMGQEVTMRCQPILGHNTVFWYRQTMMQGLELLAYFRNRAPLDDSGMPKDRFSAEMPDATLATLKIQPSEPRDSAVYFCASAPPGTGGFYEQYFGPGTRLTVT.

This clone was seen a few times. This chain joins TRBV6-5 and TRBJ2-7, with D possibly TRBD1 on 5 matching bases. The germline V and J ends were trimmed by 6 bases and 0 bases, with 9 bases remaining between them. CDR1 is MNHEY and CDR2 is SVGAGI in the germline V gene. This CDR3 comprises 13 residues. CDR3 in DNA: TGTGCCAGCAGGACAGAGACCTCCTACGAGCAGTACTTC. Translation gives CASRTETSYEQYF.

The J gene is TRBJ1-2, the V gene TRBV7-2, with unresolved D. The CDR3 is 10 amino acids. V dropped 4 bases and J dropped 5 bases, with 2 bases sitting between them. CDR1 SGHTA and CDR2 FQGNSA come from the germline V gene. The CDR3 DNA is TGTGCCAGCAGCTCGTATGGCTACACCTTC. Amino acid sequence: CASSSYGYTF.

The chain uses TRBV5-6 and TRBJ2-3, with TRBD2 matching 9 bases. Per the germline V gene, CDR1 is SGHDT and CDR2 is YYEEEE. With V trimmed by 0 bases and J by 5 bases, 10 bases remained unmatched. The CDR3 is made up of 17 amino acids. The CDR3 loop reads CASSLEVAGALQDTQYF. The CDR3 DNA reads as TGTGCCAGCAGCTTGGAGGTAGCGGGGGCCCTACAAGATACGCAGTATTTT.

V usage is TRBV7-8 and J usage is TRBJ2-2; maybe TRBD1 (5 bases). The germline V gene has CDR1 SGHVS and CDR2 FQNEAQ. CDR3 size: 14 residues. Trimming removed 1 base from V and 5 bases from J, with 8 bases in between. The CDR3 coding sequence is TGTGCCAGCAGCTTAGGACAGACGACCGGGGAGCTGTTTTTT. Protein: CASSLGQTTGELFF.

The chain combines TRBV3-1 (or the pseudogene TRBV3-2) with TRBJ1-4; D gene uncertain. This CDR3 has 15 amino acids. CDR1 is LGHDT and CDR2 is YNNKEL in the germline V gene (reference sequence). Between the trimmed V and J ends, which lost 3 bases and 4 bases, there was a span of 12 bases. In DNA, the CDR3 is TGTGCCAGCAGCCATAGCCGGCCCGGTAATGAAAAACTGTTTTTT. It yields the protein CASSHSRPGNEKLFF.

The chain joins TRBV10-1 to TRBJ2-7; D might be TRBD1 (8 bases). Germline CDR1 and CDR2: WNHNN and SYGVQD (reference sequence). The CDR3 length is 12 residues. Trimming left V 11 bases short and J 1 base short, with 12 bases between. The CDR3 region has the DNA TGCGCCCAGCGGGACAGGTCCTACGAGCAGTACTTC. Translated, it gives CAQRDRSYEQYF.

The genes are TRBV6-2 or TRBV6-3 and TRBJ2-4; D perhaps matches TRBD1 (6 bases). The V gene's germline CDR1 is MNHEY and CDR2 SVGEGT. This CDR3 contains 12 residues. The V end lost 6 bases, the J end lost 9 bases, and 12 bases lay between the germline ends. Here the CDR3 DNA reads TGTGCCAGCAGCCCCCAGGGGCTCATTCAGTACTTC. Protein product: CASSPQGLIQYF.

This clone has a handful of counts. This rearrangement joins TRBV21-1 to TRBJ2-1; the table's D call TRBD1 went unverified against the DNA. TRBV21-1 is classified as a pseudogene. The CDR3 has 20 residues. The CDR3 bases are TGTGCCAGCAGCAAAAATCTGGCGGGTAGGGGGCCGGAACTTTACAATGAGCAGTTCTTC. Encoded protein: CASSKNLAGRGPELYNEQFF.

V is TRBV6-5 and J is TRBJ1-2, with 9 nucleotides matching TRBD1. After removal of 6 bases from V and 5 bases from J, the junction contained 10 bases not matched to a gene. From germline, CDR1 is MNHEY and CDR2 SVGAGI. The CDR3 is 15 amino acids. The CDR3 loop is CASSGEGQGQYGYTF. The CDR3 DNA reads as TGTGCCAGCAGCGGCGAGGGACAGGGACAATATGGCTACACCTTC.

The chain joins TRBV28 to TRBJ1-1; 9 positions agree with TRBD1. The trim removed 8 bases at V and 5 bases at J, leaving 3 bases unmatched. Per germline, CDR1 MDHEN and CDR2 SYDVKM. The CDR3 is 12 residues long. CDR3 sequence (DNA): TGTGCCAGCCGGGACAGGGTGACTGAAGCTTTCTTT. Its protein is CASRDRVTEAFF.

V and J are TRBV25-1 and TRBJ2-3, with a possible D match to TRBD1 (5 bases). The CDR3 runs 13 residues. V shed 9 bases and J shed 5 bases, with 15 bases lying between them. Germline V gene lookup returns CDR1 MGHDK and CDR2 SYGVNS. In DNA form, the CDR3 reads TGTGCCAGTAGAATAGGGGTTGGAGATACGCAGTATTTT. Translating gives CASRIGVGDTQYF.

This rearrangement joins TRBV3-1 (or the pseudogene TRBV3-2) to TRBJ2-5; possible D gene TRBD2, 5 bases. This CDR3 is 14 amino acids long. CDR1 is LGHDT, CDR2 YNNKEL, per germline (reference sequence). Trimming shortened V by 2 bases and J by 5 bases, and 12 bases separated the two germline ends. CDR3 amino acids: CASSQPGSKETQYF. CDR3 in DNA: TGTGCCAGCAGCCAACCGGGGTCGAAGGAGACCCAGTACTTC.